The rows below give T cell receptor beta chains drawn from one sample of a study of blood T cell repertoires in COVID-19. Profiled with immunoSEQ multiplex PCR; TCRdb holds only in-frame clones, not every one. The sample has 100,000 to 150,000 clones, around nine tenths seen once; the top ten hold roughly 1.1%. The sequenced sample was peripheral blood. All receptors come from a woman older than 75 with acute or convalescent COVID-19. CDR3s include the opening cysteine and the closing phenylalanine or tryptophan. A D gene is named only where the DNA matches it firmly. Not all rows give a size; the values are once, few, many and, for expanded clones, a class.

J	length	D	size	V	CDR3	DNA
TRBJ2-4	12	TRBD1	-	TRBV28	CASSRQGYIQYF	TGTGCCAGCAGTCGACAGGGGTACATTCAGTACTTC
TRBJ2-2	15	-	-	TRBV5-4	CASSLGTPNTGELFF	TGTGCCAGCAGTTTGGGGACTCCCAACACCGGGGAGCTGTTTTTT
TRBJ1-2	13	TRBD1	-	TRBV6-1	CASSERQGDGYTF	TGTGCCAGCAGTGAACGACAGGGGGATGGCTACACCTTC
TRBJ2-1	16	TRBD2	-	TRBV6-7	CASSHRDYDPYNEQFF	TGTGCCAGCAGTCACCGGGACTATGACCCCTACAATGAGCAGTTCTTC
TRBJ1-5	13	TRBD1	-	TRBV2	CASRQGAGQPQHF	TGTGCCAGCCGACAGGGGGCAGGTCAGCCCCAGCATTTT
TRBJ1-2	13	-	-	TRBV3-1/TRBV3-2	CASSQTRANGYTF	TGTGCCAGCAGCCAAACGAGGGCTAATGGCTACACCTTC
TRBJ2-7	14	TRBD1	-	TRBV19	CASSIRGQGYEQYF	TGTGCCAGTAGTATAAGGGGACAGGGCTACGAGCAGTACTTC
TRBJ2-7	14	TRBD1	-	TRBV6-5	CASKEAGGIYEQYF	TGTGCCAGCAAAGAGGCAGGGGGCATTTACGAGCAGTACTTC
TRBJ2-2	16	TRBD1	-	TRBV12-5	CASGLMTGVSTGELFF	TGTGCTAGTGGTTTGATGACAGGGGTTAGCACCGGGGAGCTGTTTTTT
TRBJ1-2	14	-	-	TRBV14	CASSLRAANYGYTF	TGTGCCAGCAGCCTCAGGGCAGCTAACTATGGCTACACCTTC
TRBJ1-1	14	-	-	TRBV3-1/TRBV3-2	CASSQVAGDTEAFF	TGTGCCAGCAGCCAAGTGGCAGGGGACACTGAAGCTTTCTTT
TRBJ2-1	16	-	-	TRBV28	CASSFNPGVSYNEQFF	TGTGCCAGCAGTTTTAATCCGGGAGTTTCCTACAATGAGCAGTTCTTC
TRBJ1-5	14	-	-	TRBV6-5	CASSPGATTLPQHF	TGTGCCAGCAGTCCAGGGGCTACGACACTGCCCCAGCATTTT
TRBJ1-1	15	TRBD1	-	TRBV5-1	CASSSAGGRGTEAFF	TGCGCCAGCAGCTCCGCAGGGGGAAGGGGAACTGAAGCTTTCTTT
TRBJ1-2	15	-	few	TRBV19	CASSIDRQGNYGYTF	TGTGCCAGTAGTATAGATCGGCAGGGCAACTATGGCTACACCTTC
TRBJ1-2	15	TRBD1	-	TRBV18	CASSPREGGSYGYTF	TGTGCCAGCTCACCAAGGGAAGGGGGCAGCTATGGCTACACCTTC
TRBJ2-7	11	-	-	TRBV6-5	CAQGWSNEQYF	TGTGCCCAGGGGTGGTCAAACGAGCAGTACTTC
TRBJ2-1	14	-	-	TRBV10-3	CAISTDSSYNEQFF	TGTGCCATCAGTACGGACAGCTCCTACAATGAGCAGTTCTTC
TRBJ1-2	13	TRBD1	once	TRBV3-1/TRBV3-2	CASSLARGVGYTF	TGTGCCAGCAGCCTGGCCAGGGGGGTGGGCTACACCTTC
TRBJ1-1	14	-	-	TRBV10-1	CASSVGHMNTEAFF	TGCGCCAGCAGTGTGGGACATATGAACACTGAAGCTTTCTTT
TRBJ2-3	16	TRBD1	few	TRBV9	CASIVSRDRRRDTQYF	TGTGCCAGCATAGTCTCTCGGGACAGGAGGAGAGATACGCAGTATTTT
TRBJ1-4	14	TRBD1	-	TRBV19	CASRRGQGGEKLFF	TGTGCCAGTAGAAGGGGACAGGGAGGTGAAAAACTGTTTTTT
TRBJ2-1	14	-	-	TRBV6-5	CASSYERRYNEQFF	TGTGCCAGCAGTTACGAGAGGCGATACAATGAGCAGTTCTTC
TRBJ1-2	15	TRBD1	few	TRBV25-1	CASSAGGGQSYGYTF	TGTGCCAGCAGTGCAGGGGGCGGTCAAAGCTATGGCTACACCTTC
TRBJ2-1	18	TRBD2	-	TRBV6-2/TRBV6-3	CASSYSRLAGLSYNEQFF	TGTGCCAGCAGTTACTCTAGACTAGCGGGATTGTCCTACAATGAGCAGTTCTTC
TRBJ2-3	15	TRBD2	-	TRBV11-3	CASSIGLASTDTQYF	TGTGCCAGCAGCATAGGACTAGCTTCAACAGATACGCAGTATTTT
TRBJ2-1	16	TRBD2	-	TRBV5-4	CASSLNAAGSYNEQFF	TGTGCCAGCAGCTTGAACGCAGCGGGGTCCTACAATGAGCAGTTCTTC
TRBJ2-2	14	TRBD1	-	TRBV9	CASSVQGETGELFF	TGTGCCAGCAGCGTACAGGGGGAAACCGGGGAGCTGTTTTTT
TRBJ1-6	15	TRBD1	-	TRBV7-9	CASSLRDRANSPLHF	TGTGCCAGCAGCCTCCGGGACAGGGCCAATTCACCCCTCCACTTT
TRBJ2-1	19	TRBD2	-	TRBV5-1	CASSTLPSLLAGKDNEQFF	TGCGCCAGCAGCACATTACCATCCCTTCTAGCGGGAAAGGACAATGAGCAGTTCTTC
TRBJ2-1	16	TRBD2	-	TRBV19	CASSFELAGGPDEQFF	TGTGCCAGTAGTTTTGAGCTAGCGGGAGGGCCTGATGAGCAGTTCTTC
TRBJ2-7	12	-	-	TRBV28	CASSLYSYEQYF	TGTGCCAGCAGTTTATACAGCTACGAGCAGTACTTC
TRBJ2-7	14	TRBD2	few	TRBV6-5	CASSYGGRAGEQYF	TGTGCCAGCAGTTACGGCGGGAGGGCAGGCGAGCAGTACTTC
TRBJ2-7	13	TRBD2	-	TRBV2	CASSARGDYEQYF	TGTGCCAGCAGCGCCCGGGGGGACTACGAGCAGTACTTC
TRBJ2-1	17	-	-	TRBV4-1	CASSQARQQGRINEQFF	TGCGCCAGCAGCCAGGCGAGGCAACAGGGAAGGATCAATGAGCAGTTCTTC
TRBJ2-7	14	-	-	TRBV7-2	CASSLLGHDYEQYF	TGTGCCAGCAGCTTATTGGGGCACGACTACGAGCAGTACTTC
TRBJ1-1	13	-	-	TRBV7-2	CASSAVMATEAFF	TGTGCCAGCAGCGCAGTCATGGCCACTGAAGCTTTCTTT
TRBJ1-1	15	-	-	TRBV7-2	CASSLAPTGNTEAFF	TGTGCCAGCAGCTTAGCTCCTACAGGGAACACTGAAGCTTTCTTT
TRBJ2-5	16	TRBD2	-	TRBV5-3	CARSGRTRGQLETQYF	TGTGCCAGAAGCGGAAGGACTAGAGGTCAGCTAGAGACCCAGTACTTC
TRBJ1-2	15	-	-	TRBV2	CASSLLDRGFNGYTF	TGTGCCAGCAGTCTCTTGGACAGAGGATTTAATGGCTACACCTTC
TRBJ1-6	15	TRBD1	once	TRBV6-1	CASSEGLTGSSPLHF	TGTGCCAGCAGTGAAGGTTTGACAGGGAGTTCACCCCTCCACTTT
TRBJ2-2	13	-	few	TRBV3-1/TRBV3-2	CASSPLDTGELFF	TGTGCCAGCAGCCCCCTCGACACCGGGGAGCTGTTTTTT
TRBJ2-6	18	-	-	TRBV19	CASSRYRVGFSGANVLTF	TGTGCCAGTAGTAGATACAGGGTAGGGTTCTCTGGGGCCAACGTCCTGACTTTC
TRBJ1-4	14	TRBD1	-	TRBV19	CASTPGQGIEKLFF	TGTGCCAGTACCCCGGGACAGGGTATTGAAAAACTGTTTTTT
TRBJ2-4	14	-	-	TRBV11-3	CASSLVSQKNIQYF	TGTGCCAGCAGCTTAGTATCACAGAAAAACATTCAGTACTTC
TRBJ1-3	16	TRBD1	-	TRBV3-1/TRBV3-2	CASSQSGDRAGNTIYF	TGTGCCAGCAGCCAGAGTGGGGACAGGGCTGGAAACACCATATATTTT
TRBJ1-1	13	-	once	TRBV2	CARNSGVNTEAFF	TGTGCCAGGAATTCAGGGGTGAACACTGAAGCTTTCTTT
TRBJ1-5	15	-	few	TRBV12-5	CASGNSLTEVQPQHF	TGTGCTAGTGGTAATTCCCTTACAGAAGTTCAGCCCCAGCATTTT
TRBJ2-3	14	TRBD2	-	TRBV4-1	CASSQGGIPDTQYF	TGCGCCAGCAGCCAGGGGGGGATTCCAGATACGCAGTATTTT
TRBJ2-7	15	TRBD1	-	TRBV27	CASSPSTGVFYEQYF	TGTGCCAGCAGTCCTTCGACAGGGGTATTCTACGAGCAGTACTTC
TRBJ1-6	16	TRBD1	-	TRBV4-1	CASSQTSTGDNSPLHF	TGCGCCAGCAGCCAGACATCGACAGGGGATAATTCACCCCTCCACTTT
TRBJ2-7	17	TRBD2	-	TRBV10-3	CAISVGVSGGVSYEQYF	TGTGCCATCAGTGTAGGGGTTAGCGGGGGGGTCTCCTACGAGCAGTACTTC
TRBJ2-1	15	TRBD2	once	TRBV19	CASSRSSGGWNEQFF	TGTGCCTCAAGTCGGTCTAGCGGGGGGTGGAATGAGCAGTTCTTC
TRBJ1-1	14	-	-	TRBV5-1	CASSLEGVDTEAFF	TGCGCCAGCAGCTTGGAAGGGGTAGACACTGAAGCTTTCTTT
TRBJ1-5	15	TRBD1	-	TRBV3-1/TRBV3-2	CATSQNDRGRQPQHF	TGTGCCACCAGTCAAAACGACAGGGGACGGCAGCCCCAGCATTTT
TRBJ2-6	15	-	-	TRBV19	CASSAPSSGANVLTF	TGTGCCAGTAGTGCGCCTAGCTCTGGGGCCAACGTCCTGACTTTC